The 28 T cell receptor beta chains reported below all come from one sample, sequenced in a study of beta chain features in type 1 diabetes (dated by TCRdb to the late 2010s). Antigens for these TCRs are unknown. Preparation of the library involved the immunoSEQ multiplex PCR assay. All of the isolated RNA was reverse transcribed with the High Capacity cDNA Reverse Transcription Kit, so expressed TCRB transcripts were sequenced. TCRdb obtained this table from immuneACCESS and retained in-frame rearrangements with V and J assigned. These tables miss some clones; where compared with another copy, unresolved V genes account for less than half of the shortfall, and the remainder is unexplained. Recorded for this sample are 300,000 to 350,000 clones; roughly 12% of them occurred a single time. The top ten constitute about 0.016% of the sample. General study outcomes and caveats: Type 1 diabetes patients showed a moderate but significant shortening of TCRB CDR3 length in all four CD4+ subsets.

The sequencing input was naive CD4+ T cells from blood. In the paper's terms, the cell subset or site label means: true naive CD4+ T cells. These receptors all stem from a woman aged 18-35 years with type 1 diabetes.

The sample holds a few counts of this clone. The V and J genes are TRBV6-5 and TRBJ1-2; 7 bases match TRBD1. The V and J ends lost 0 bases and 7 bases, in that order; junction bases with no gene match: 2. Germline V gene sequence: CDR1 MNHEY, CDR2 SVGAGI. CDR3 length equals 13 residues. The CDR3 coding sequence is TGTGCCAGCAGTTACTCGACAGGGTCTGGCTACACCTTC. Translating gives CASSYSTGSGYTF.

This clone was observed a few times. This sequence joins TRBV5-1 and TRBJ1-1; TRBD1 agrees at 8 bases. The CDR3 length is 14 residues. Germline V CDR1 and CDR2: SGHRS, YFSETQ. V was pared by 6 bases and J by 1 base, with 5 bases of the junction left unmatched. CDR3 residues: CASTQGQGNTEAFF. The CDR3 DNA reads as TGCGCCAGCACCCAAGGACAGGGGAACACTGAAGCTTTCTTT.

This chain uses TRBV4-3 with TRBJ2-1; 7 bases match TRBD2. The CDR3 consists of 17 residues. CDR1 is LGHNA and CDR2 is YSLEER in the germline V gene. The junction had 9 bases not matched to a gene; V was cut back by 3 bases and J by 1 base. The CDR3 loop reads CASSQGLSGASYNEQFF. The CDR3 DNA is TGCGCCAGCAGCCAGGGGCTGAGCGGGGCTTCCTACAATGAGCAGTTCTTC.

The chain couples TRBV7-3 to TRBJ1-1, with D tentatively TRBD1 (6 bases). Germline CDR1 SGHTA, CDR2 FQGTGA. Between the trimmed V and J ends, which lost 1 base and 5 bases, there was a span of 17 bases. CDR3 length: 16 residues. In nucleotides, the CDR3 is TGTGCCAGCAGCTTAAAGGGCAGGGCTAGGGGGACTGAAGCTTTCTTT. It yields the protein CASSLKGRARGTEAFF.

The J gene is TRBJ2-5, the V gene TRBV6-1; TRBD2 aligns across 9 bases. The J segment lost 5 bases and the V segment lost 6 bases, leaving 7 bases of the junction unmatched. Germline-derived CDR1 and CDR2 are MNHNS and SASEGT. The CDR3 totals 14 residues. The CDR3 is CASRNSGSWETQYF. CDR3 nucleotides: TGTGCCAGCAGGAATAGCGGGAGTTGGGAGACCCAGTACTTC.

DNA for the CDR3: TGTGCCAGTAATCTAGCGGGAGGCTACAATGAGCAGTTCTTC. Encoded protein: CASNLAGGYNEQFF. The chain carries TRBV19 and TRBJ2-1, with 11 nucleotides matching TRBD2. The CDR3 runs to 14 residues. Trimming took 7 bases from V and 3 from J; bases not matched to a gene: 2. Germline loops: CDR1 LNHDA, CDR2 SQIVND (reference sequence).

The chain is built from TRBV13 and TRBJ1-2; D perhaps matches TRBD1 (5 bases). CDR1 PRHDT and CDR2 FYEKMQ come from the germline V gene (reference sequence). The ends were cut back, 4 bases at V and 0 bases at J, with 12 bases in the middle. The CDR3 length is 15 residues. CDR3 DNA sequence: TGTGCCAGCAGCTCGAACAGGCTCACTAACTATGGCTACACCTTC. Protein: CASSSNRLTNYGYTF.

This clone came up a few times. V usage is TRBV7-9 and J usage is TRBJ2-5; TRBD1 aligns across 9 bases. The trim removed 5 bases at V and 2 bases at J, leaving 6 bases unmatched. Germline-derived CDR1 and CDR2 are SEHNR and FQNEAQ (reference sequence). The CDR3 contains 15 residues. The CDR3, as DNA: TGTGCCAGCAGCAGGGAGACAGGGGGACAAGAGACCCAGTACTTC. Protein sequence: CASSRETGGQETQYF. Full variable domain (outside the CDR3, taken from reference TRBV7-9 and TRBJ2-5): DTGVSQNPRHKITKRGQNVTFRCDPISEHNRLYWYRQTLGQGPEFLTYFQNEAQLEKSRLLSDRFSAERPKGSFSTLEIQRTEQGDSAMYLCASSRETGGQETQYFGPGTRLLVL.

This chain uses TRBV7-2 with TRBJ2-3, with D perhaps TRBD2 (5 bases). Germline V gives CDR1 SGHTA, CDR2 FQGNSA. The CDR3 is 14 amino acids. V was shortened by 3 bases and J by 2 bases, with 9 bases between the two germline ends. The DNA of the CDR3 is TGTGCCAGCAGCTTCCAGCGGTTCACAGATACGCAGTATTTT. Its protein is CASSFQRFTDTQYF.

This clone was counted only a few times. The rearrangement joins TRBV9 to TRBJ2-5, with D uncertain. This CDR3 contains 13 residues. V was pared by 0 bases and J by 5 bases, with 8 bases between. Germline CDR1 and CDR2: SGDLS and YYNGEE. CDR3 nucleotide sequence: TGTGCCAGCAGCGTAGGAGGTATGGAGACCCAGTACTTC. Translation gives CASSVGGMETQYF.

This chain joins TRBV5-1 and TRBJ2-7; a possible D gene is TRBD1 (5 bases). The ends were cut back, 0 bases at V and 5 bases at J, with 12 bases in the middle. Germline loops: CDR1 SGHRS, CDR2 YFSETQ. The CDR3 runs to 14 residues. The chain's CDR3 is CASSLEGRVDEQYF. The CDR3 coding sequence is TGCGCCAGCAGCTTGGAGGGCAGGGTGGACGAGCAGTACTTC.

The V gene is TRBV5-6, the J gene TRBJ1-4; 8 bases are a match to TRBD1. This CDR3 spans 15 amino acids. V lost 3 bases and J lost 5; bases outside the gene matches: 6. Germline CDR1 SGHDT, CDR2 YYEEEE. This CDR3 reads CASSYLQGGNEKLFF. CDR3 in DNA: TGTGCCAGCAGCTACTTACAGGGGGGGAATGAAAAACTGTTTTTT.

CDR3 sequence reads: CASSAGTGSYNEQFF. CDR3 coding DNA: TGTGCCAGCAGTGCCGGGACAGGGTCCTACAATGAGCAGTTCTTC. The chain uses TRBV2 and TRBJ2-1, with TRBD1 matching 9 bases. CDR1 is SNHLY, CDR2 FYNNEI, per germline. Germline trimming cut 4 bases from V and 1 base from J; bases unmatched to any gene: 2. This CDR3 region has 15 residues.

The chain combines TRBV28 with TRBJ1-1; the D gene is possibly TRBD1 (5 bases). The CDR3 sequence is 12 residues long. CDR1 is MDHEN, CDR2 SYDVKM, per germline. V shed 6 bases and J shed 1 base, with 6 bases lying between them. CDR3 loop: CASRTANTEAFF. CDR3 nucleotides: TGTGCCAGCAGGACAGCGAACACTGAAGCTTTCTTT.

The rearrangement uses TRBV30 and TRBJ2-5, with D perhaps TRBD2 (6 bases). Deletions cut 5 bases from V and 4 bases from J, with 11 bases between. Germline loops: CDR1 GTSNPN, CDR2 SVGIG (reference sequence). CDR3 size: 12 residues. CDR3 amino acids: CAWAVGGETQYF. The CDR3, as DNA: TGTGCCTGGGCAGTGGGAGGAGAGACCCAGTACTTC.

This clone turned up a few times. This chain links TRBV27 with TRBJ2-7; 8 nucleotides align to TRBD1. The germline gives CDR1 MNHEY, CDR2 SMNVEV (reference sequence). The CDR3 has 15 amino acids. With 6 bases clipped from V and 2 bases from J, the junction kept 9 bases outside the gene matches. This CDR3 reads CASSMTGALAYEQYV. The CDR3 coding sequence is TGTGCCAGCAGCATGACAGGGGCACTGGCCTACGAGCAGTACGTC.

This rearrangement joins TRBV27 to TRBJ2-1, with 7 bases that match TRBD2. Germline V CDR1 and CDR2: MNHEY, SMNVEV (reference sequence). This CDR3 has 16 amino acids. V lost 4 bases, J lost 7 bases, and 13 bases stayed unmatched. CDR3 nucleotide sequence: TGTGCCAGCAGTTCATCCGGGACTACCCTCTATAATGAGCAGTTCTTC. Encoded protein: CASSSSGTTLYNEQFF.

The rearrangement uses TRBV7-3 and TRBJ2-5; TRBD1 matches at 7 bases. The V segment lost 5 bases and the J segment 4 bases; nucleotides outside the gene matches: 10. The CDR3 totals 15 residues. Germline V lookup: CDR1 SGHTA, CDR2 FQGTGA. CDR3 amino acids: CASSPGRGQGETQYF. CDR3 in DNA: TGTGCCAGCAGCCCAGGAAGGGGGCAGGGAGAGACCCAGTACTTC.

This chain connects TRBV7-2 to TRBJ2-5; 10 bases are shared with TRBD2. The CDR3 is 15 residues long. V shed 6 bases and J 5 bases; nucleotides not matched to a gene: 9. Germline V CDR1 and CDR2: SGHTA, FQGNSA. DNA of the CDR3: TGTGCCAGCAGACCCGCCGGGACTAGCGCGGAGACCCAGTACTTC. It translates to CASRPAGTSAETQYF.

V is TRBV5-1 and J is TRBJ2-2, with a tentative D call TRBD1 (6 bases). Germline V CDR1 and CDR2: SGHRS, YFSETQ. This CDR3 region has 14 residues. V was trimmed by 4 bases and J by 2 bases, leaving 9 bases between them. The CDR3 region is CASSKDRNTGELFF. As DNA, the CDR3 is TGCGCCAGCAGCAAGGACAGAAACACCGGGGAGCTGTTTTTT.

The V and J genes are TRBV6-7 and TRBJ2-4, with no clear D. TRBV6-7 carries the ORF label, with uncertain function. With 6 bases removed from V and 15 bases from J, the gap between germline ends came to 6 bases. This CDR3 comprises 8 residues. CDR3 sequence (DNA): TGTGCCAGCAGCCGCGGGTACTTC. As protein: CASSRGYF.

This clone was seen more than once but under ten times. The chain is built from TRBV29-1 and TRBJ2-7; TRBD1 agrees at 9 bases. The CDR3 contains 14 residues. Trimming removed 5 bases from V and 2 bases from J; junction bases left unmatched: 7. Germline V gene sequence: CDR1 SQVTM, CDR2 ANQGSEA. The CDR3 sequence is CSVSHRGRPYEQYV. Here the CDR3 DNA reads TGCAGCGTTTCCCACAGGGGGCGACCCTACGAGCAGTACGTC.

This clone was counted between two and nine times. This chain links TRBV5-1 with TRBJ2-1; 9 positions agree with TRBD1. V trimming: 7 bases; J trimming: 5 bases; junction bases outside the gene matches: 4. This CDR3 comprises 13 residues. The germline V gene encodes CDR1 SGHRS and CDR2 YFSETQ. This CDR3 reads CASSGQGNNEQFF. As DNA, the CDR3 is TGCGCCAGCTCGGGACAGGGTAACAATGAGCAGTTCTTC.

This clone was seen only a few times. CDR3 sequence: CASSQDSGLSTDTQYF. As DNA, the CDR3 is TGCGCCAGCAGCCAAGATTCGGGACTTAGCACAGATACGCAGTATTTT. V and J are TRBV4-3 and TRBJ2-3; the D gene is possibly TRBD2 (6 bases). Trimming left V 0 bases short and J 0 bases short, with 10 bases between. The CDR3 consists of 16 residues. Germline CDR1 LGHNA, CDR2 YSLEER.

This clone occurred a few times. The gene calls are TRBV5-4 and TRBJ2-3; 7 bases are a match to TRBD1. The CDR3 contains 11 residues. The V gene end was trimmed by 2 bases and the J gene end by 11 bases; junction bases not matched to a gene: 2. Per the germline V gene, CDR1 is SGHNT and CDR2 is YYREEE (reference sequence). CDR3 sequence (DNA): TGTGCCAGCAGCTTAGGGACAGTGCAGTATTTT. Protein product: CASSLGTVQYF.

The CDR3 region is CASGLAGGTQYF. The CDR3, as DNA: TGTGCCAGTGGACTAGCGGGAGGGACCCAGTACTTC. The V call is TRBV9, the J call TRBJ2-5; 14 bases map to TRBD2. The CDR3 sequence is 12 residues long. CDR1 and CDR2 from the germline V gene are SGDLS and YYNGEE. V gave up 8 bases and J gave up 7 bases; unmatched junction bases: 1.

This clone has just a few counts. The chain recombines TRBV10-3 with TRBJ1-2; TRBD1 matches 7 bases. J was trimmed by 1 base and V by 6 bases; bases with no gene match: 5. Germline CDR1 ENHRY, CDR2 SYGVKD. The CDR3 totals 14 residues. CDR3 amino acids: CAISGQELNYGYTF. The CDR3 region has the DNA TGTGCCATCAGCGGACAGGAGCTTAACTATGGCTACACCTTC.

This clone was counted between two and nine times. The V gene is TRBV18, the J gene TRBJ2-5; no clear D. This CDR3 spans 16 amino acids. Germline loops: CDR1 KGHSH, CDR2 LQKENI. With 3 bases removed from V and 5 bases from J, the gap between germline ends came to 19 bases. CDR3 protein: CASSPRNPAAPETQYF. Here the CDR3 DNA reads TGTGCCAGCTCACCGAGGAACCCAGCAGCGCCGGAGACCCAGTACTTC.